This T cell receptor (beta chain) is from a study of blood T cells in healthy people across ages. This CDR3 contains 12 residues. Alongside a J-beta primer mix, a sample-barcoded 5' primer served in a second PCR lasting roughly 6 to 11 cycles. Each CDR3 protein gets one entry after TCRdb re-called the 5' RACE reads with MiXCR. The table records around 1,000,000 distinct CDR3 sequences, roughly 24% of them present only once. This sample also belongs to another study, concerning T cells of mothers and their children.

The chain has TRBV12-3 or TRBV12-4 and TRBJ2-5; 7 bases match TRBD2. With the DNA end fitting TRBJ2-1 better, the J assignment may be wrong. This TCR was sampled from a girl under 10 years old in good health. Specimen: blood. The CDR3 DNA follows: TGTGCCAGCAGCGCGACTAGCCTAGGGCAGTTCTTC. This translates into CASSATSLGQFF.